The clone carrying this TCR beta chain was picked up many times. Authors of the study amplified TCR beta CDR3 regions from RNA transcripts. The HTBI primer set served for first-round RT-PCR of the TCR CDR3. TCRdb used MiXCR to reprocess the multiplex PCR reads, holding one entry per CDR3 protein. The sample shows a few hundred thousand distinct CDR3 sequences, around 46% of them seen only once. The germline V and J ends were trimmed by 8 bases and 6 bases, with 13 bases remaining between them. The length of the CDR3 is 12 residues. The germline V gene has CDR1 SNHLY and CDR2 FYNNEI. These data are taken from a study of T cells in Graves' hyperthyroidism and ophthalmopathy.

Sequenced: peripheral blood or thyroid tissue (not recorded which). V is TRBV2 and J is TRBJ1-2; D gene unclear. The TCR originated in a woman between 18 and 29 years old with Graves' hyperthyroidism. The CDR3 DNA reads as TGTGCCAGCCCCGGGAAGCAGGATGGCTACACCTTC. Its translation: CASPGKQDGYTF.